The present T cell receptor (beta chain) was sequenced within a study of cytomegalovirus exposure and HLA in healthy donors. General study findings and limits: Analysis was performed later, and it showed HLA-associated TCR beta chains to be more clonally expanded than equally common others. The classifier reportedly diagnosed cytomegalovirus status with high sensitivity and specificity.

This CDR3 contains 13 residues. Trimming shortened V by 0 bases and J by 6 bases, and 5 bases separated the two germline ends. Germline loops: CDR1 ENHRY, CDR2 SYGVKD. The PCR ran on 60 Vbeta and 13 Jbeta primers. Assay: immunoSEQ multiplex PCR; the TCRdb copy retains only in-frame clones and omits some. The data hold about 98,000 clones, with about 81% observed a single time. This clone has just a few counts. Its antigen is currently unknown. V and J are TRBV10-3 and TRBJ2-2; a possible D gene is TRBD1 (5 bases). The sample taken for sequencing was PBMCs. The sequence was collected from a man between 35 and 55 years old in good health and CMV-seronegative. CDR3 nucleotides: TGTGCCATCAGTGAGTCAGGGGCCGGGGAGCTGTTTTTT. Protein sequence: CAISESGAGELFF.